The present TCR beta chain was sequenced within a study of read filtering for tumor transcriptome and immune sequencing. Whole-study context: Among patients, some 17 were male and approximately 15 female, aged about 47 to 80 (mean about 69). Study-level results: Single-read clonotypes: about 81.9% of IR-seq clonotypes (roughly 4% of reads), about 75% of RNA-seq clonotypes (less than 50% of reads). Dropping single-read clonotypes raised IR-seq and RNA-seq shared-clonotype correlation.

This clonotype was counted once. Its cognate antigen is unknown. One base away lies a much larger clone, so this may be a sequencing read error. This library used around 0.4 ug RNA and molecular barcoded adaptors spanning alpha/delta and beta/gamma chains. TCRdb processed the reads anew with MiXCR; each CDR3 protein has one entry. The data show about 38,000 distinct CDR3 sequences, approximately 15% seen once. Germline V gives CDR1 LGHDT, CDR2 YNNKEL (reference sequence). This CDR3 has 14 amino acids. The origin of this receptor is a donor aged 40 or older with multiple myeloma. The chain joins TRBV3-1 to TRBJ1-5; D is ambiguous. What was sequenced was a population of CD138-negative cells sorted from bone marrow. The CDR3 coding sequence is TGTGCCAGCAGCCAAGATAGGACGGCTCAGTCCCAGCATTTT. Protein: CASSQDRTAQSQHF.